The 14 T cell receptor beta chains below come from one sample, sequenced in a study of shared clonotypes between healthy human individuals. Assay: immunoSEQ multiplex PCR; the TCRdb copy retains only in-frame clones and omits some. This table has over a million clones, about 75% appearing once. Material: memory CD4+ T cells sorted from blood. Noted subset: CD45RA-negative fraction. The receptors were gathered from a man younger than 30 in good health.

The V and J genes are TRBV27 and TRBJ2-7; the match to TRBD1 covers 7 bases. V lost 6 bases to trimming and J lost 3 bases; unmatched junction nucleotides: 11. Germline V gives CDR1 MNHEY, CDR2 SMNVEV (reference sequence). This CDR3 spans 15 amino acids. CDR3 nucleotide sequence: TGTGCCAGCAGCCAAGACAGGGCCAATAGCTACGAGCAGTACTTC. It specifies CASSQDRANSYEQYF.

V is TRBV5-4 and J is TRBJ1-1, with D possibly matching TRBD1 (5 bases). The CDR3 consists of 15 residues. Germline loops: CDR1 SGHNT, CDR2 YYREEE (reference sequence). V was clipped by 0 bases and J by 4 bases, with 13 bases between them. CDR3 nucleotides: TGTGCCAGCAGCTTGGGAGGCACAGGTTCCACTGAAGCTTTCTTT. It codes for CASSLGGTGSTEAFF.

This clone has only a few counts. The chain combines TRBV19 with TRBJ2-5; 12 nucleotides align to TRBD2. The germline CDR1 and CDR2 sequences are LNHDA and SQIVND (reference sequence). J lost 2 bases, V lost 4 bases, and 2 bases had no gene match. The CDR3 has 15 amino acids. CDR3 nucleotides: TGTGCCAGTAGTACGACTAGCGGGGGACAAGAGACCCAGTACTTC. Protein product: CASSTTSGGQETQYF.

The V gene is TRBV7-2, the J gene TRBJ2-7, with no clear D. CDR3 length: 16 residues. Germline V gene sequence: CDR1 SGHTA, CDR2 FQGNSA. V shed 1 base and J shed 0 bases, with 13 bases lying between them. CDR3 nucleotide sequence: TGTGCCAGCAGCTTAGGACCTCGCGGAAGCTCCTACGAGCAGTACTTC. It codes for CASSLGPRGSSYEQYF.

This clone has a single count. V and J are TRBV7-2 and TRBJ2-1, with 9 bases identical to TRBD1. CDR1 is SGHTA, CDR2 FQGNSA, per germline. J gave up 4 bases and V 5 bases, and 6 bases lay outside the gene matches. The CDR3 has 15 amino acids. The CDR3 DNA is TGTGCCAGCAGCCCCGGGGACAGGGCTTACAATGAGCAGTTCTTC. Its translation: CASSPGDRAYNEQFF.

This chain connects TRBV5-1 to TRBJ2-3; no firm D call. V was cut by 6 bases and J by 2 bases, with 13 bases left in between. This CDR3 is 14 amino acids long. Germline V gene data show CDR1 as SGHRS and CDR2 as YFSETQ. The CDR3 is CASKYGPATDTQYF. Here the CDR3 DNA reads TGCGCCAGCAAATATGGACCAGCCACAGATACGCAGTATTTT. Full variable domain (outside the CDR3, taken from reference TRBV5-1 and TRBJ2-3): KAGVTQTPRYLIKTRGQQVTLSCSPISGHRSVSWYQQTPGQGLQFLFEYFSETQRNKGNFPGRFSGRQFSNSRSEMNVSTLELGDSALYLCASKYGPATDTQYFGPGTRLTVL.

This clone was picked up a small number of times. The CDR3 loop reads CASRFWNTEAFF. The CDR3 region has the DNA TGTGCCAGTAGATTCTGGAACACTGAAGCTTTCTTT. The chain recombines TRBV19 with TRBJ1-1; D ambiguous. The CDR3 has 12 amino acids. The germline V gene encodes CDR1 LNHDA and CDR2 SQIVND (reference sequence). Trimming pared 6 bases from V and 1 base from J, leaving 6 bases between.

CDR3 protein: CASSRTSGKADTQYF. In nucleotides, the CDR3 is TGTGCCAGCAGCCGGACTAGCGGGAAGGCAGATACGCAGTATTTT. The rearrangement joins TRBV9 to TRBJ2-3; 12 positions match TRBD2. The V segment lost 4 bases and the J segment 4 bases; nucleotides outside the gene matches: 4. The CDR3 has 15 amino acids. CDR1 SGDLS and CDR2 YYNGEE come from the germline V gene. Supplemented by reference TRBV9 and TRBJ2-3, the full variable domain reads DSGVTQTPKHLITATGQRVTLRCSPRSGDLSVYWYQQSLDQGLQFLIQYYNGEERAKGNILERFSAQQFPDLHSELNLSSLELGDSALYFCASSRTSGKADTQYFGPGTRLTVL.

The chain employs TRBV19 and TRBJ2-3; TRBD1 or TRBD2 may be the D gene (5 bases each). Trimming removed 0 bases from V and 3 bases from J, with 16 bases in between. The CDR3 is 17 residues long. The germline V gene encodes CDR1 LNHDA and CDR2 SQIVND (reference sequence). In nucleotides, the CDR3 is TGTGCCAGTAGTATAGACCTAGGTGGGGGATCGACAGATACGCAGTATTTT. This translates into CASSIDLGGGSTDTQYF.

The V gene is TRBV6-6, the J gene TRBJ1-2, with D perhaps TRBD1 (6 bases). The V and J ends lost 6 bases and 5 bases respectively, with 10 bases between them. CDR3 length equals 12 residues. Germline CDR1 MNHNY, CDR2 SVGAGI (reference sequence). In DNA form, the CDR3 reads TGTGCCAGCAGCAACACAGGGTATGGCTACACCTTC. Protein: CASSNTGYGYTF.

Worth noting for this clone: One base away lies a much larger clone, so this may be a sequencing read error. J is TRBJ2-7 and V is TRBV6-6; no reliable D call. The CDR3 is 11 amino acids. The V gene lost 6 bases and the J gene lost 2 bases, with 5 bases spanning the gap. Germline V lookup: CDR1 MNHNY, CDR2 SVGAGI (reference sequence). CDR3 in DNA: TGTGCCAGCAGCGTCCCCTACGAGCAGTACTTC. It is translated as CASSVPYEQYF.

The V and J genes are TRBV13 and TRBJ2-6; TRBD1 or TRBD2 may be the D gene (5 bases each). V was trimmed by 2 bases and J by 2 bases, leaving 10 bases between them. The germline V gene encodes CDR1 PRHDT and CDR2 FYEKMQ (reference sequence). CDR3 length: 16 residues. As DNA, the CDR3 is TGTGCCAGCAGCTTACAGGGACCCACTGGGGCCAACGTCCTGACTTTC. It specifies CASSLQGPTGANVLTF.

The rearrangement links TRBV6-6 to TRBJ1-6, with D tentatively TRBD1 (5 bases). Germline V gene lookup returns CDR1 MNHNY and CDR2 SVGAGI (reference sequence). This CDR3 is 12 amino acids long. Deletions cut 4 bases from V and 19 bases from J, with 17 bases between. The CDR3 loop is CASSSPRDHQHF. DNA for the CDR3: TGTGCCAGCAGTTCCCCAAGGGACCATCAGCACTTT.

The rearrangement uses TRBV6-6 and TRBJ2-5; 7 nucleotides align to TRBD1. CDR3 length: 15 amino acids. V was clipped by 0 bases and J by 5 bases; unmatched bases: 6. Per germline, CDR1 MNHNY and CDR2 SVGAGI (reference sequence). For the CDR3, the DNA is TGTGCCAGCAGTTACTCTTCGACAGGGCAGGAGACCCAGTACTTC. This codes for CASSYSSTGQETQYF.